This T cell receptor (beta chain) comes out of a study of shared clonotypes between healthy human individuals. V gave up 4 bases and J gave up 1 base, with 13 bases separating them. The CDR3 spans 15 residues. In germline, CDR1 is LNHDA, CDR2 SQIVND (reference sequence). Repertoires were generated with immunoSEQ multiplex PCR, while TCRdb's copy carries only in-frame clones and drops some. This table holds approximately 2.5 million clones, over 85% found once. The receptor comes from a man between 18 and 29 years old in good health. Some clones in this sample may be carry-over from other donors' samples. Sequencing was done on a sample of naive CD4+ T cells from PBMCs. Subset of the sample: CD45RA+ positively selected. V usage is TRBV19 and J usage is TRBJ1-1; D gene uncertain. CDR3 sequence: CASSTRVLGNTEAFF. The CDR3 nucleotides are TGTGCCAGTAGTACCCGGGTGTTAGGGAACACTGAAGCTTTCTTT.